A selection of T cell receptor beta chains follows, all from one sample in a study of shared clonotypes between healthy human individuals. Assay: immunoSEQ multiplex PCR; the TCRdb copy retains only in-frame clones and omits some. Of 2 million or so clones in the sample, approximately 94% were seen once. Source material: naive CD8+ T cells sorted from blood. The receptors here all came from a man younger than 30 in good health. Both conserved end residues are part of each CDR3. Fields, in order: clone size, D gene, V gene, CDR3 length, J gene, CDR3 DNA, CDR3 protein. The D gene is left open where the match is weak. Clone size is stated in some rows and not others, as once, few, many or a class when expanded.

>-|TRBD2|TRBV10-3|14|TRBJ2-3
TGTGCCATCAGTGATCCGGGGGAGGGAGATACGCAGTATTTT
CAISDPGEGDTQYF
>-|-|TRBV10-3|12|TRBJ2-7
TGTGCCATCAGTGAGGGAGGGCTCGAGCAGTACTTC
CAISEGGLEQYF
>once|-|TRBV7-9|13|TRBJ1-4
TGTGCCAGCAGCTTCCCAGTAGATGAAAAACTGTTTTTT
CASSFPVDEKLFF
>-|TRBD1|TRBV27|14|TRBJ1-2
TGTGCCAGCAGTCTACAGGGGGGGAGCTATGGCTACACCTTC
CASSLQGGSYGYTF
>-|-|TRBV7-8|18|TRBJ2-3
TGTGCCAGCAGCTCCTCCGGCACGGACAGTCCTAGCACAGATACGCAGTATTTT
CASSSSGTDSPSTDTQYF
>-|-|TRBV19|12|TRBJ1-1
TGTGCCAGTAGTATACCAGGGGCTGAAGCTTTCTTT
CASSIPGAEAFF
>-|-|TRBV29-1|13|TRBJ2-1
TGCAGCGTTGAGTTCGCCACCTACAATGAGCAGTTCTTC
CSVEFATYNEQFF
>-|-|TRBV7-2|13|TRBJ2-1
TGTGCCAGCAGCTTAGGTTTCGGAAATGAGCAGTTCTTC
CASSLGFGNEQFF
>-|TRBD2|TRBV19|16|TRBJ2-7
TGTGCCAGTAGTACCACCCTAGCGGGAGGCATAAACGAGCAGTACTTC
CASSTTLAGGINEQYF
>-|TRBD1|TRBV7-9|16|TRBJ1-3
TGTGCCAGCAGCCAGACCTCGGACAGGGCTGGAAACACCATATATTTT
CASSQTSDRAGNTIYF
>-|TRBD1|TRBV13|14|TRBJ1-3
TGTGCCAGCAGCTTGGGGACAGAAGGAAACACCATATATTTT
CASSLGTEGNTIYF
>-|-|TRBV28|13|TRBJ2-1
TGTGCCAGCAGTTCCCTGGCTGACAATGAGCAGTTCTTC
CASSSLADNEQFF
>-|TRBD1|TRBV27|14|TRBJ1-4
TGTGCCAGCAGTTTTTCAGGGGGGAATGAAAAACTGTTTTTT
CASSFSGGNEKLFF
>once|-|TRBV19|13|TRBJ2-7
TGTGCCAGTAGTCCCCCGGTCTCCTACGAGCAGTACTTC
CASSPPVSYEQYF
>once|-|TRBV27|14|TRBJ2-1
TGTGCCAGCAGTTTTGGGACTGGATACAATGAGCAGTTCTTC
CASSFGTGYNEQFF
>-|-|TRBV2|17|TRBJ1-2
TGTGCCAGCAGTGAAGCCGGTGCCACCGAAACCCTATATGGCTACACCTTC
CASSEAGATETLYGYTF
>-|-|TRBV27|14|TRBJ1-1
TGTGCCAGCAGTTTAGCGGGGGGTGGTACTGAAGCTTTCTTT
CASSLAGGGTEAFF
>-|-|TRBV7-6|16|TRBJ2-7
TGTGCCAGCAGCTTAGCTGGACGCGGCCTCTCCTACGAGCAGTACTTC
CASSLAGRGLSYEQYF
>-|-|TRBV6-5|14|TRBJ2-2
TGTGCCAGCAGTTCTCAGGGGGGCACCGGGGAGCTGTTTTTT
CASSSQGGTGELFF
>-|-|TRBV7-8|15|TRBJ1-3
TGTGCCAGCAGCCCACAACAGGTCTCTGGAAACACCATATATTTT
CASSPQQVSGNTIYF
>-|-|TRBV27|14|TRBJ2-7
TGTGCCAGCAGTTCCCCGACAGCCACCTACGAGCAGTACTTC
CASSSPTATYEQYF
>-|TRBD2|TRBV30|15|TRBJ2-3
TGTGCCTGGACCCTAGCGGGAGGGGTCACAGATACGCAGTATTTT
CAWTLAGGVTDTQYF
>-|TRBD2|TRBV7-9|14|TRBJ2-7
TGTGCCAGCAGCTCGGGACTAGCGGTTTACGAGCAGTACTTC
CASSSGLAVYEQYF
>-|TRBD2|TRBV5-4|15|TRBJ2-3
TGTGCCAGCAGCTTGGCGGGAGGCCTTCCAGATACGCAGTATTTT
CASSLAGGLPDTQYF
>-|-|TRBV29-1|16|TRBJ1-2
TGCAGCGTTGAAAATATATGGGACACGGCTAACTATGGCTACACCTTC
CSVENIWDTANYGYTF
>-|-|TRBV13|15|TRBJ1-2
TGTGCCAGCAGCTTGGTCCAAGAGGCCGGTGATGGCTACACCTTC
CASSLVQEAGDGYTF
>-|-|TRBV2|13|TRBJ1-2
TGTGCCAGCCTGGACAGTTACTACTATGGCTACACCTTC
CASLDSYYYGYTF
>-|-|TRBV19|12|TRBJ1-5
TGTGCCAGTAGTACAGGGGATCAGCCCCAGCATTTT
CASSTGDQPQHF
>-|-|TRBV6-5|14|TRBJ1-4
TGTGCCAGCAGTTGGCAGACAGGTAAGGAAAAACTGTTTTTT
CASSWQTGKEKLFF
>-|-|TRBV13|13|TRBJ2-3
TGTGCCAGCACCAATAAGGGTACGGATACGCAGTATTTT
CASTNKGTDTQYF
>-|-|TRBV7-9|12|TRBJ1-1
TGTGCCAGCAGTAAAACAAGGGCTGAAGCTTTCTTT
CASSKTRAEAFF
>-|-|TRBV15|15|TRBJ2-7
TGTGCCACCAGCAGAGACCGCGGACAGCTCAGCGAGCAGTACTTC
CATSRDRGQLSEQYF
>-|TRBD1|TRBV2|17|TRBJ2-5
TGTGCCAGCAGTGAAGCAGGACAGGGTAGGAGGAAAGGGGCCCAGTACTTC
CASSEAGQGRRKGAQYF
>-|-|TRBV5-1|15|TRBJ1-1
TGCGCCAGCAGCTTCTCGGGAGGCCAGAACACTGAAGCTTTCTTT
CASSFSGGQNTEAFF
>-|-|TRBV27|15|TRBJ2-1
TGTGCCAGCAGTCCGGACTCCGCATACGACAATGAGCAGTTCTTC
CASSPDSAYDNEQFF
>-|-|TRBV15|15|TRBJ2-1
TGTGCCACCAGCAGAGATCAAGGCCCCTACAATGAGCAGTTCTTC
CATSRDQGPYNEQFF
>-|TRBD2|TRBV7-9|15|TRBJ2-7
TGTGCCAGCAGCTCCGGGACTAGCGGGAGTGGCGAGCAGTACTTC
CASSSGTSGSGEQYF
>-|TRBD2|TRBV7-7|16|TRBJ2-7
TGTGCTAGCAGCCCAGGGACTAGCGGGGGGTTCTACGAGCAGTACTTC
CASSPGTSGGFYEQYF
>-|-|TRBV5-1|17|TRBJ2-2
TGCGCCAGCAGCCTCGACTTAAACCTCGCGAACACCGGGGAGCTGTTTTTT
CASSLDLNLANTGELFF
>-|-|TRBV19|13|TRBJ2-7
TGTGCCAGTAGTGCTGGGACTGTCTACGAGCAGTACTTC
CASSAGTVYEQYF
>-|-|TRBV15|14|TRBJ1-6
TGTGCCACCAGCACAAAGGGCTATAATTCACCCCTCCACTTT
CATSTKGYNSPLHF
>-|TRBD2|TRBV7-9|15|TRBJ2-1
TGTGCCAGCAGCTTAACTAGCGGCATCGGTGGTGAGCAGTTCTTC
CASSLTSGIGGEQFF
>-|-|TRBV6-1|17|TRBJ2-7
TGTGCCAGCAGTGAAGAGGGGGTTTGGATTGGAATCGACGAGCAGTACTTC
CASSEEGVWIGIDEQYF
>few|-|TRBV28|14|TRBJ1-6
TGTGCCAGCAGTCCACAGGCCCCCAATTCACCCCTCCACTTT
CASSPQAPNSPLHF
>few|TRBD1|TRBV6-1|12|TRBJ2-7
TGTGCCAGCACCGGGGACAGGGGCGAGCAGTACTTC
CASTGDRGEQYF
>-|-|TRBV6-1|18|TRBJ1-3
TGTGCCAGCAGTGAACCCTCGTGGGGGCCCACCTCTGGAAACACCATATATTTT
CASSEPSWGPTSGNTIYF
>-|-|TRBV6-6|14|TRBJ1-3
TGTGCCAGCAGTCAACCCACCTGGGGAAACACCATATATTTT
CASSQPTWGNTIYF
>-|-|TRBV19|14|TRBJ1-1
TGTGCCAGTAGTGGATATTTGGAGAGTCCTGAAGCTTTCTTT
CASSGYLESPEAFF
>-|-|TRBV11-2|16|TRBJ1-1
TGTGCCAGCAGCTTACGGGCGACTTTAATGAACACTGAAGCTTTCTTT
CASSLRATLMNTEAFF
>-|TRBD1|TRBV28|16|TRBJ2-7
TGTGCCAGCAGTACTTCCATACAGGGGGCTTCGTACGAGCAGTACTTC
CASSTSIQGASYEQYF
>once|-|TRBV6-5|16|TRBJ2-1
TGTGCCAGCAGTTACTTGGGCGGGGGCGTCTCAGATGAGCAGTTCTTC
CASSYLGGGVSDEQFF
>-|-|TRBV5-4|15|TRBJ1-5
TGTGCCAGCAGCACATGGGGGGACCTACATCAGCCCCAGCATTTT
CASSTWGDLHQPQHF
>-|-|TRBV5-6|15|TRBJ2-7
TGTGCCAGCAGCTACGCAGGGATCAGTTCCTACGAGCAGTACTTC
CASSYAGISSYEQYF
>-|-|TRBV5-1|14|TRBJ2-3
TGCGCCAGCAGCTTGGTTACAGGAGGGGATACGCAGTATTTT
CASSLVTGGDTQYF
>-|TRBD2|TRBV9|16|TRBJ2-2
TGTGCCAGCAGCGGACAAAGCGGGGCGAACACCGGGGAGCTATTTTTT
CASSGQSGANTGELFF
>-|TRBD1|TRBV4-1|14|TRBJ2-2
TGCGCCAGCAGTGACAGGGGTTACACCGGGGAGCTGTTTTTT
CASSDRGYTGELFF
>once|TRBD1|TRBV4-1|14|TRBJ1-4
TGCGCCAGCAGCCAAGCAACAGGGGACGAAAAACTGTTTTTT
CASSQATGDEKLFF
>-|TRBD1|TRBV4-1|16|TRBJ2-5
TGCGCCAGCAGCCAAGGCCGGACAGGGTTTGGGGAGACCCAGTACTTC
CASSQGRTGFGETQYF